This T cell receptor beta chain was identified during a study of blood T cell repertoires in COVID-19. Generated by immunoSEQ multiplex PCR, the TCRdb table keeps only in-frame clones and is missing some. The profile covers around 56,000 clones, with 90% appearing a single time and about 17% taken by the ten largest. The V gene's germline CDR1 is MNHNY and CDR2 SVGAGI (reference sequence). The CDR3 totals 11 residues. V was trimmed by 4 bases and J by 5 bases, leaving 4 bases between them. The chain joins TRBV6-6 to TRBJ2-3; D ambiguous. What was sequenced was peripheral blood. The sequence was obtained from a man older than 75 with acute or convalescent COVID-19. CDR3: CASSLQDTQYF. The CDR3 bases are TGTGCCAGCAGTTTACAAGATACGCAGTATTTT.